A single sample gave rise to the 2 T cell receptor beta chains below, sequenced in a study of shared clonotypes between healthy human individuals (TCRdb year 2020). Library preparation was by the immunoSEQ multiplex PCR assay. TCRdb stores this immuneACCESS table with in-frame sequences only. Part of the clones is absent; in the studies checked, under half of the shortfall reflects unresolved V genes, and no reason is known for the rest. The sample includes around 2.5 million clones, with 93% observed a single time. Approximately 0.35% of the sample lies in the top ten. The sequencing input was naive CD4+ T cells from PBMCs. Reading the label with the study, this specimen's cell subset or site is: CD45RA+ positively selected. The source is a man aged 18 to 35 in good health. Some clones in this sample may be carry-over from other donors' samples.

The genes are TRBV6-1 and TRBJ1-4; no clear D gene. Germline V lookup: CDR1 MNHNS, CDR2 SASEGT. There are 16 residues in the CDR3. V was pared by 1 base and J by 8 bases, with 17 bases between. CDR3 residues: CASSEGRGVLGEKLFF. In nucleotides, the CDR3 is TGTGCCAGCAGTGAAGGGCGGGGAGTTCTTGGCGAAAAACTGTTTTTT.

The rearrangement links TRBV7-9 to TRBJ2-5; D is perhaps TRBD1 (6 bases). The J call is uncertain, as TRBJ2-7 better fits the DNA end. CDR1 SEHNR and CDR2 FQNEAQ come from the germline V gene (reference sequence). The CDR3 is 15 residues long. The CDR3 sequence: CASSFITGSIYEQYF. CDR3 nucleotide sequence: TGTGCCAGCAGCTTCATTACAGGGAGCATCTACGAGCAGTACTTC.